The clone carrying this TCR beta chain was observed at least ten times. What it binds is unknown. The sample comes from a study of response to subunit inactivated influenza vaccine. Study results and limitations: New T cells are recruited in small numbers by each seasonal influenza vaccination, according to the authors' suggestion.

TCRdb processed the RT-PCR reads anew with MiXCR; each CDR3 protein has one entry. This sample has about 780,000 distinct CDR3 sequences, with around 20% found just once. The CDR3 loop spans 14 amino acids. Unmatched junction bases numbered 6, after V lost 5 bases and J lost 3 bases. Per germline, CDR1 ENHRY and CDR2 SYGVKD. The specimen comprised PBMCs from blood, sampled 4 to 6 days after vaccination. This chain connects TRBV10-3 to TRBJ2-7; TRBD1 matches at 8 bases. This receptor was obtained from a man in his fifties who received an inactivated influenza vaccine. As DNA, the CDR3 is TGTGCCATCAGTCCACAGGGGGGCCTCTACGAGCAGTACTTC. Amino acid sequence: CAISPQGGLYEQYF.